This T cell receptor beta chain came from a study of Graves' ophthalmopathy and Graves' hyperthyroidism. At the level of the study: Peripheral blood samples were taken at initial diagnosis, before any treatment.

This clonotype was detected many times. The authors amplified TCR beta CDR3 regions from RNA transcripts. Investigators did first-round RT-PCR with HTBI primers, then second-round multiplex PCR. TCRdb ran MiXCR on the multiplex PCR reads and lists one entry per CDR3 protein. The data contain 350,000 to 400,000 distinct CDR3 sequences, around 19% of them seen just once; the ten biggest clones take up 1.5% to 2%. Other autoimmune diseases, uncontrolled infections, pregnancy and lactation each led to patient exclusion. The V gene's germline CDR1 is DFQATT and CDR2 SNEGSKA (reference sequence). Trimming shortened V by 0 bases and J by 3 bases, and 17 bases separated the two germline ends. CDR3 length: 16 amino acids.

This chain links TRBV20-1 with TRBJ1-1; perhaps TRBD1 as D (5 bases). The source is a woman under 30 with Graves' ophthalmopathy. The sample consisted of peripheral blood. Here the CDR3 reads CSARDLRQVRDTEAFF. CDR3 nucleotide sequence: TGCAGTGCTAGAGATCTTCGGCAGGTCAGGGACACTGAAGCTTTCTTT.